Sequencing of this T cell receptor beta chain was carried out in a study of beta chain features in type 1 diabetes. Findings and caveats of the study: Significant though moderate, a shortening of TCRB CDR3s appeared in all four CD4+ subsets of Type 1 diabetes patients. In type 1 diabetes patients, VDJ junctions had fewer insertions; deletions at these junctions were more frequent.

The CDR3 consists of 17 residues. The V end was cut by 5 bases, the J end by 0 bases, with 20 bases between. From germline, CDR1 is SNHLY and CDR2 FYNNEI. What was sequenced were expressed TCRB transcripts, since all of the isolated RNA had been reverse transcribed. Profiled with immunoSEQ multiplex PCR; TCRdb holds only in-frame clones, not every one. The sample lists around 340,000 clones, roughly 8% occurring once. This clone has only a few counts. Its antigen is undetermined. The clonotype was recovered from a woman aged 18-29 years in good health. The rearrangement links TRBV2 to TRBJ2-7; no clear D. Sequenced: central memory CD4+ T cells from blood. The CDR3 is CASSPARQAASSYEQYF. CDR3 DNA: TGTGCCAGCAGTCCAGCACGCCAGGCAGCGAGCTCCTACGAGCAGTACTTC.